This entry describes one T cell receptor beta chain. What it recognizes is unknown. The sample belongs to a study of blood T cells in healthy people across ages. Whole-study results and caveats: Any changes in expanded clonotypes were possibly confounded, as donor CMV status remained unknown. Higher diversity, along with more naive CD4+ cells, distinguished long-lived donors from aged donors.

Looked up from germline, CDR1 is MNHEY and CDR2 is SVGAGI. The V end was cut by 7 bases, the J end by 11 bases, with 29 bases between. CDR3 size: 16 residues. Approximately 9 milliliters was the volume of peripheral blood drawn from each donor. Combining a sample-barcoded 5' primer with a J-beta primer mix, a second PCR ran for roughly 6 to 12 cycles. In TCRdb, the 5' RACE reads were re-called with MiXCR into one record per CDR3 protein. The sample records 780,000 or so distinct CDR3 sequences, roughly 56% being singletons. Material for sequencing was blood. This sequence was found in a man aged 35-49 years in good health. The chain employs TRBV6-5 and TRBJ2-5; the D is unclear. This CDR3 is CASTSLGPPTYNEQYF. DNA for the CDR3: TGTGCCAGCACTTCTTTAGGGCCTCCTACCTACAATGAGCAGTACTTC.